These 32 T cell receptor beta chains were all obtained from the same sample, sequenced in a study of T cell responses to AZD1222 COVID-19 vaccine (dated by TCRdb to about 2021). Library creation used the immunoSEQ multiplex PCR assay. TCRdb holds this immuneACCESS table with in-frame rearrangements only. Some clones are missing; in checked studies, unresolved V genes explain under half, and the rest has no known cause. The sample table lists 85,000 to 130,000 clones, approximately 90% of them with a count of one. Roughly a sixth of the sample comes from the top ten. The sample's time point label is to be understood as: baseline before first vaccination. The source was peripheral blood, collected on day 0 of AZD1222 vaccination. These receptors were collected from an adult in good health.

The V gene is TRBV5-5, the J gene TRBJ1-1; TRBD1 might be the D (6 bases). This CDR3 contains 15 residues. CDR1 is SGHKS and CDR2 is YYEKEE in the germline V gene (reference sequence). Trimming cost V 0 bases and J 1 base, with 10 bases left between them. This CDR3 is CASSLGRGRNTEAFF. In DNA form, the CDR3 reads TGTGCCAGCAGCTTGGGTCGGGGGCGGAACACTGAAGCTTTCTTT.

This chain joins TRBV6-5 and TRBJ1-5, with 7 positions matching TRBD1. Looked up from germline, CDR1 is MNHEY and CDR2 is SVGAGI. The CDR3 length is 14 residues. Trimming at V came to 8 bases and at J to 1 base, leaving 5 bases not matched to a gene. In nucleotides, the CDR3 is TGTGCCAGCCTAGGGGGCGTGAGCAATCAGCCCCAGCATTTT. Protein sequence: CASLGGVSNQPQHF.

The chain's CDR3 is CASSARTPRTDTQYF. CDR3 sequence (DNA): TGTGCCAGCAGCGCCAGGACACCCCGCACAGATACGCAGTATTTT. The chain carries TRBV9 and TRBJ2-3; tentatively, D is TRBD1 (5 bases). Looked up from germline, CDR1 is SGDLS and CDR2 is YYNGEE. The CDR3 covers 15 residues. V lost 3 bases and J lost 1, with 12 bases in between.

The rearrangement joins TRBV25-1 to TRBJ1-2; 8 positions match TRBD1. Germline V gene data show CDR1 as MGHDK and CDR2 as SYGVNS. The ends lost 6 bases at V and 9 bases at J; junction bases unmatched: 12. This CDR3 contains 14 residues. This CDR3 reads CASRQDRAGGSYTF. For the CDR3, the DNA is TGTGCCAGCAGGCAGGACAGGGCTGGTGGTAGCTACACCTTC.

The chain links TRBV5-8 to TRBJ2-7, with D hard to call. Per germline, CDR1 SGHTS and CDR2 YDEGEE. V dropped 2 bases and J dropped 5 bases, with 29 bases sitting between them. This CDR3 spans 19 amino acids. CDR3 sequence: CASSLELAPIDIQNDEQYF. The CDR3 DNA follows: TGTGCCAGCAGCTTAGAACTTGCCCCCATTGACATCCAAAACGACGAGCAGTACTTC.

Only a few counts were recorded for this clone. The rearrangement uses TRBV11-2 and TRBJ1-1, with a possible D match to TRBD1 (5 bases). The V end was cut by 8 bases, the J end by 0 bases, with 10 bases between. The germline CDR1 and CDR2 sequences are SGHAT and FQNNGV. This CDR3 has 13 amino acids. As DNA, the CDR3 is TGTGCCAGCGGTGGGGGGGTGAACACTGAAGCTTTCTTT. Residues: CASGGGVNTEAFF.

The chain couples TRBV6-5 to TRBJ2-7, with D unclear. The CDR3 is 13 residues long. The germline gives CDR1 MNHEY, CDR2 SVGAGI. The germline V and J ends were trimmed by 0 bases and 8 bases, with 11 bases remaining between them. The CDR3 DNA is TGTGCCAGCAGTTACTCGGTAGGGTTGAAGCAGTACTTC. Protein: CASSYSVGLKQYF.

The chain has TRBV5-4 and TRBJ2-2; a possible D gene is TRBD1 (5 bases). The CDR3 has 15 amino acids. Per germline, CDR1 SGHNT and CDR2 YYREEE (reference sequence). V shed 0 bases and J shed 4 bases, with 10 bases lying between them. CDR3 nucleotides: TGTGCCAGCAGCTTGGAAGGGGAAGGCACCGGGGAGCTGTTTTTT. Translated, it gives CASSLEGEGTGELFF.

The chain has TRBV12-3 or TRBV12-4 and TRBJ1-4; D is unresolved. The CDR3 has 12 residues. The V end lost 3 bases, the J end lost 8 bases, and 7 bases lay between the germline ends. The CDR3 loop is CASSLSHEKLFF. The CDR3 nucleotides are TGTGCCAGCAGTTTGTCCCACGAAAAACTGTTTTTT.

DNA of the CDR3: TGCGCCAGCAGCTTGGCCGGACAGGTTTACCAGCCCCAGCATTTT. It encodes CASSLAGQVYQPQHF. The rearrangement joins TRBV5-1 to TRBJ1-5; 7 bases line up with TRBD1. This CDR3 comprises 15 residues. Trimming removed 0 bases from V and 7 bases from J; junction bases left unmatched: 7. CDR1 and CDR2 (germline): SGHRS, YFSETQ.

The chain has TRBV7-9 and TRBJ2-5, with 8 nucleotides matching TRBD2. Germline V gives CDR1 SEHNR, CDR2 FQNEAQ (reference sequence). V shed 5 bases, J shed 4 bases, and the junction held 9 bases outside the gene matches. The CDR3 runs 15 residues. CDR3 nucleotide sequence: TGTGCCAGCAGCCAGCGGGAGAGCCGAGGAGAGACCCAGTACTTC. Its translation is CASSQRESRGETQYF.

CDR3 bases: TGTGCCAGCAGTCGATCTCGGGAGCAGTACTTC. This codes for CASSRSREQYF. The chain combines TRBV12-3 or TRBV12-4 with TRBJ2-7; the D is unclear. Deletions cut 5 bases from V and 7 bases from J, with 9 bases between. This CDR3 contains 11 residues.

The gene calls are TRBV21-1 and TRBJ2-7; no check of the table's D call, TRBD2, against the DNA was made. TRBV21-1 corresponds to a pseudogene. The CDR3 spans 13 residues. In nucleotides, the CDR3 is TGTGCCAGCAGCAATCCTTTGCGGGAAGAGCAGTACTTC. This translates into CASSNPLREEQYF.

This clone came up a few times. V is TRBV6-1 and J is TRBJ1-2; D is unclear. Trimming shortened V by 2 bases and J by 2 bases, and 15 bases separated the two germline ends. CDR3 length: 16 residues. Germline V gives CDR1 MNHNS, CDR2 SASEGT. This CDR3 is CASSETWPTGNYGYTF. CDR3 nucleotide sequence: TGTGCCAGCAGTGAAACGTGGCCGACGGGGAACTATGGCTACACCTTC.

The chain has TRBV5-8 and TRBJ1-1; D possibly corresponds to TRBD1 (5 bases). V dropped 3 bases and J dropped 1 base, with 7 bases sitting between them. The CDR3 runs to 13 residues. CDR1 is SGHTS, CDR2 YDEGEE, per germline. The CDR3 is CASSWGTNTEAFF. The CDR3 DNA reads as TGTGCCAGCAGCTGGGGGACGAACACTGAAGCTTTCTTT.

The chain carries TRBV6-5 and TRBJ1-2; 9 bases agree with TRBD1. V lost 6 bases to trimming and J lost 4 bases; unmatched junction nucleotides: 9. This CDR3 has 15 residues. From germline, CDR1 is MNHEY and CDR2 SVGAGI. The CDR3 here is CASRASDRGGYGYTF. DNA of the CDR3: TGTGCCAGCAGGGCCAGCGACAGGGGGGGCTATGGCTACACCTTC.

J is TRBJ2-3 and V is TRBV20-1; D ambiguous. The CDR3 extends over 13 amino acids. Trimming pared 3 bases from V and 5 bases from J, leaving 12 bases between. Germline V gene sequence: CDR1 DFQATT, CDR2 SNEGSKA (reference sequence). The CDR3 DNA is TGCAGTGCTAGTCGTCTATCGGGAGATACGCAGTATTTT. Translation gives CSASRLSGDTQYF.

This clone was found a few times. The chain employs TRBV10-3 and TRBJ1-2; TRBD1 is a possible D gene (6 bases). Between the trimmed V and J ends, which lost 5 bases and 4 bases, there was a span of 11 bases. CDR3 length: 13 amino acids. The V gene's germline CDR1 is ENHRY and CDR2 SYGVKD. The CDR3 protein is CAISKGEGYGYTF. CDR3 coding DNA: TGTGCCATCAGTAAGGGGGAGGGCTATGGCTACACCTTC.

This CDR3 is CASSGTSGGDTQYF. CDR3 DNA: TGTGCCAGCAGCGGGACTAGCGGGGGCGATACGCAGTATTTT. The J gene is TRBJ2-3, the V gene TRBV13; 14 nucleotides match TRBD2. V shed 5 bases, J shed 6 bases, and the junction held 1 base outside the gene matches. This CDR3 is built from 14 residues. Per the germline V gene, CDR1 is PRHDT and CDR2 is FYEKMQ (reference sequence).

This clone occurred once. The chain joins TRBV7-3 to TRBJ2-7; 7 bases are shared with TRBD2. The CDR3 length is 14 residues. Germline CDR1 is SGHTA and CDR2 is FQGTGA. The ends lost 5 bases at V and 6 bases at J; junction bases unmatched: 10. In nucleotides, the CDR3 is TGTGCCAGCAGCGGACTAGTCAAGGCCGCCGAGCAGTACTTC. Translation: CASSGLVKAAEQYF.

The rearrangement links TRBV2 to TRBJ2-5; 8 bases line up with TRBD2. The CDR3 length is 14 residues. Looked up from germline, CDR1 is SNHLY and CDR2 is FYNNEI. J was trimmed by 0 bases and V by 6 bases; bases with no gene match: 3. In DNA form, the CDR3 reads TGTGCCAGCAGCGGGAGGGGTAACCAAGAGACCCAGTACTTC. Translating it yields CASSGRGNQETQYF.

The chain carries TRBV2 and TRBJ1-3; the D is unclear. Trimming took off 4 bases at V and 0 bases at J, with 10 bases between the two ends. Germline assignment: CDR1 SNHLY and CDR2 FYNNEI. This CDR3 region has 15 residues. CDR3 sequence reads: CASSVRISSGNTIYF. The CDR3 DNA is TGTGCCAGCAGTGTAAGAATTTCCTCTGGAAACACCATATATTTT.

The chain recombines TRBV27 with TRBJ1-1; possible D gene TRBD1, 5 bases. The CDR3 consists of 13 residues. Trimming left V 1 base short and J 6 bases short, with 9 bases between. Germline V lookup: CDR1 MNHEY, CDR2 SMNVEV (reference sequence). CDR3 DNA: TGTGCCAGCAGTTTATTTGGGGCAGCTGAAGCTTTCTTT. Its protein product is CASSLFGAAEAFF.

The chain employs TRBV19 and TRBJ2-1; a possible D gene is TRBD1 (5 bases). The germline V and J ends were trimmed by 3 bases and 4 bases, with 13 bases remaining between them. There are 15 residues in the CDR3. CDR1 is LNHDA and CDR2 is SQIVND in the germline V gene (reference sequence). As DNA, the CDR3 is TGTGCCAGTAGTATGTCTAGTGGGGCGTACAATGAGCAGTTCTTC. Translating gives CASSMSSGAYNEQFF.

The chain links TRBV27 to TRBJ2-1; D is unresolved. Trimming stripped 6 bases from V and 6 bases from J, with 15 bases between. Germline loops: CDR1 MNHEY, CDR2 SMNVEV (reference sequence). The CDR3 contains 14 residues. The CDR3 here is CASSNGGYGNEQFF. For the CDR3, the DNA is TGTGCCAGCAGCAACGGTGGTTATGGCAATGAGCAGTTCTTC.

This chain connects TRBV6-5 to TRBJ1-2; D call uncertain. The V gene lost 0 bases and the J gene lost 7 bases, with 15 bases spanning the gap. This CDR3 region has 15 residues. The germline CDR1 and CDR2 sequences are MNHEY and SVGAGI. The CDR3 reads CASSYSTHGGSGYTF. The DNA for the CDR3 is TGTGCCAGCAGTTACTCCACCCATGGAGGCTCTGGCTACACCTTC.

This chain joins TRBV7-3 and TRBJ2-1, with a weak D call TRBD2 (6 bases). The CDR3 contains 13 residues. Germline-derived CDR1 and CDR2 are SGHTA and FQGTGA. V lost 3 bases and J 9 bases, leaving 12 bases between the germline ends. This CDR3 reads CASSLGTLGEQFF. The DNA for the CDR3 is TGTGCCAGCAGCTTGGGGACTCTGGGTGAGCAGTTCTTC.

The gene calls are TRBV19 and TRBJ1-4; a weak D match, TRBD1 (5 bases). This CDR3 is built from 16 residues. Germline loops: CDR1 LNHDA, CDR2 SQIVND (reference sequence). The V end lost 6 bases, the J end lost 4 bases, and 18 bases lay between the germline ends. CDR3 in amino acids: CASRKETLGVNEKLFF. CDR3 coding DNA: TGTGCCAGTAGAAAGGAAACATTAGGGGTTAATGAAAAACTGTTTTTT.

The V call is TRBV3-1 (or the pseudogene TRBV3-2), the J call TRBJ1-1, with TRBD1 as a possible D gene (5 bases). CDR3 length equals 11 residues. The germline V gene encodes CDR1 LGHDT and CDR2 YNNKEL (reference sequence). With 1 base removed from V and 10 bases from J, the gap between germline ends came to 7 bases. CDR3 nucleotide sequence: TGTGCCAGCAGCCAAGCGGGGGGAGCTTTCTTT. The encoded protein is CASSQAGGAFF.

This clone was seen more than once but under ten times. The V gene is TRBV7-6, the J gene TRBJ2-7, with D possibly matching TRBD1 (6 bases). V shed 1 base and J shed 2 bases, with 12 bases lying between them. CDR1 SGHVS and CDR2 FNYEAQ come from the germline V gene. This CDR3 has 15 residues. In nucleotides, the CDR3 is TGTGCCAGCAGCTTAGGACAGGTATCCACCTACGAGCAGTACTTC. Amino acids: CASSLGQVSTYEQYF.

V usage is TRBV9 and J usage is TRBJ1-3, with D possibly TRBD1 on 5 matching bases. The CDR3 has 14 amino acids. Trimming removed 5 bases from V and 2 bases from J, with 11 bases in between. Germline V gene data show CDR1 as SGDLS and CDR2 as YYNGEE. The CDR3 loop is CASSPRGAGNTIYF. CDR3 coding DNA: TGTGCCAGCAGTCCAAGGGGTGCTGGAAACACCATATATTTT.

This chain uses TRBV7-3 with TRBJ1-1; TRBD1 might be the D (6 bases). The CDR3 has 14 amino acids. Trimming removed 0 bases from V and 5 bases from J, with 10 bases in between. Germline lookup yields CDR1 SGHTA and CDR2 FQGTGA. CDR3 residues: CASSLTFTGTEAFF. CDR3 sequence (DNA): TGTGCCAGCAGCTTAACCTTTACAGGGACTGAAGCTTTCTTT.